Listed below are T cell receptor beta chains from one sample, sequenced in a study of OX40 agonist ivuxolimab in advanced cancers. Assay used: immunoSEQ multiplex PCR; TCRdb lists only in-frame clones, some missing. The repertoire holds roughly 33,000 clones, with 84% as singletons. Sequencing used CD4+ or CD8+ T cells sorted from blood, obtained in a trial of the OX40 agonist ivuxolimab. These receptors all come from an adult with an advanced solid tumor such as melanoma, head and neck, liver or kidney cancer. Each CDR3 is given without its conserved first and last residue.

TRBJ2-5 | TRBV30 | AWSSPVTQY
TRBJ2-2 | TRBV25-1 | ASSSRPLNTGELF
TRBJ2-1 | TRBV5-4 | ASSLVDPGLEQF
TRBJ2-2 | TRBV9 | ASSVGIAGTGELF
TRBJ2-7 | TRBV6-1 | ASTVQSSYEQY
TRBJ2-1 | TRBV4-2 | ASSQGQGLAGGIYNEQF
TRBJ2-2 | TRBV5-4 | ASSFRGGTGELF
TRBJ1-3 | TRBV19 | ASSTGAVSGNTIY
TRBJ1-1 | TRBV18 | ASSPGQGATEAF
TRBJ1-5 | TRBV4-2 | ASSQEQNQPQH
TRBJ2-7 | TRBV10-3 | AIRGREYEQY
TRBJ2-5 | TRBV15 | ATSRPGGGETQY
TRBJ2-7 | TRBV4-1 | ASSQVGEGGAPFSRQY
TRBJ1-1 | TRBV18 | ASSPGQGNTEAF
TRBJ2-5 | TRBV6-6 | ASSYGGRSGQETQY
TRBJ1-5 | TRBV19 | ASSIEGAGGNQPQH
TRBJ1-2 | TRBV27 | ASSLAPGGTGNYGYT
TRBJ2-1 | TRBV5-1 | ASSSPLAGGREQF
TRBJ2-5 | TRBV28 | ASKGDAGETQY
TRBJ2-2 | TRBV25-1 | ASSEPSGQATGELF
TRBJ1-1 | TRBV18 | ASSPNVRQGNTEAF
TRBJ1-2 | TRBV19 | ASSRRRGGYT
TRBJ2-2 | TRBV6-1 | ASGPSGRRTGELF
TRBJ2-5 | TRBV2 | ATKRTSGEETQY
TRBJ2-7 | TRBV27 | ASSFGGGLSPYEQY
TRBJ1-1 | TRBV6-5 | ASRQGRAMNTEAF
TRBJ2-1 | TRBV6-6 | ASRPPGSNEQF
TRBJ2-3 | TRBV2 | ASSGSGGRNPRTDTQY
TRBJ2-5 | TRBV29-1 | SVEEGQETQY
TRBJ2-3 | TRBV7-3 | ASTNSNTQY
TRBJ2-7 | TRBV18 | ASARGASGNEQY
TRBJ1-1 | TRBV6-6 | ASSYIRWDTEAF
TRBJ2-4 | TRBV7-6 | ASSLAPPGQANIQY
TRBJ1-2 | TRBV5-4 | ASSLAGKGGYGYT
TRBJ2-7 | TRBV19 | ASSMTRLPYEQY
TRBJ1-2 | TRBV5-1 | ASREANYGYT
TRBJ1-3 | TRBV9 | ASSVEDFLGGNTIY
TRBJ2-7 | TRBV18 | ASSPPGHSYEQY
TRBJ1-2 | TRBV6-5 | ASKQQGAYGYT
TRBJ2-3 | TRBV7-9 | ASSLQSTDTQY